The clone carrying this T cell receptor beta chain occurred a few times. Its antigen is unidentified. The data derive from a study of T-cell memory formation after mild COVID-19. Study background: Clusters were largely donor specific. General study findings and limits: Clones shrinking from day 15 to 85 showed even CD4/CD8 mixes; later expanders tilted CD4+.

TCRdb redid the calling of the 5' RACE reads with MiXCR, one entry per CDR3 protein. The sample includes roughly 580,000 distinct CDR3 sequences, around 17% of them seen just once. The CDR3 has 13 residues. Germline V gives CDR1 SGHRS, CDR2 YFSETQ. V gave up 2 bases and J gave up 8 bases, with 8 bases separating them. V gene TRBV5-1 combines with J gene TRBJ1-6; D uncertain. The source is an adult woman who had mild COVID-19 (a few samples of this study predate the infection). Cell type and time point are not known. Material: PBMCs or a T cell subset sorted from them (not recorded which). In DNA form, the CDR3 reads TGCGCCAGCAGCTTAAAAGTGGATTCACCCCTCCACTTT. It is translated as CASSLKVDSPLHF. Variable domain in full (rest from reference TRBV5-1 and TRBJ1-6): KAGVTQTPRYLIKTRGQQVTLSCSPISGHRSVSWYQQTPGQGLQFLFEYFSETQRNKGNFPGRFSGRQFSNSRSEMNVSTLELGDSALYLCASSLKVDSPLHFGNGTRLTVT.